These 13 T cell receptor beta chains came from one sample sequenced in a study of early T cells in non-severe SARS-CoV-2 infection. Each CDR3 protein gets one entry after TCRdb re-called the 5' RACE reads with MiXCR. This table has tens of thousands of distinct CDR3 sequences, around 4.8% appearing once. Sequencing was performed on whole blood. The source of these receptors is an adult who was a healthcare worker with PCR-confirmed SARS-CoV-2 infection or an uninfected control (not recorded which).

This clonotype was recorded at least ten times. CDR3 sequence reads: CSARGTGISSYNSPLHF. CDR3 coding DNA: TGCAGTGCTAGAGGGACAGGGATTAGCTCCTATAATTCACCCCTCCACTTT. The chain uses TRBV20-1 and TRBJ1-6; 8 bases are shared with TRBD1. This CDR3 region has 17 residues. With V trimmed by 1 base and J by 0 bases, 5 bases remained unmatched. Germline assignment: CDR1 DFQATT and CDR2 SNEGSKA (reference sequence).

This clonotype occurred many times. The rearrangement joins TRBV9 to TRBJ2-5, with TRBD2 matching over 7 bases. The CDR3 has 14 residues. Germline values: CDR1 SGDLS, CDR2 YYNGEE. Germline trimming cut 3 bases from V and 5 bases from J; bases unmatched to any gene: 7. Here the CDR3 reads CASSGAGIFETQYF. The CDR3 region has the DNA TGTGCCAGCAGCGGAGCGGGGATCTTCGAGACCCAGTACTTC.

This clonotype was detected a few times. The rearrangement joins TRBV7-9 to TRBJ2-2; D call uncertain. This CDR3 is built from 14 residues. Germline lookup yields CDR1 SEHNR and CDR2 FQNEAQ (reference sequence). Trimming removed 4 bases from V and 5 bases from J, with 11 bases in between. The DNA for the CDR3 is TGTGCCAGCAGCTCCCCTCTACGGACCGGGGAGCTGTTTTTT. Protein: CASSSPLRTGELFF.

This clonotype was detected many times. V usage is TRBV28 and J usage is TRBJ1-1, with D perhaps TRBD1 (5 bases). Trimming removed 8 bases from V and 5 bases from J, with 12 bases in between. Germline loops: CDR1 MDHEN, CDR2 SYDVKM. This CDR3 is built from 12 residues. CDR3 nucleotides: TGTGCCAGCCGAACTGGGGGAACTGAAGCTTTCTTT. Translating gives CASRTGGTEAFF.

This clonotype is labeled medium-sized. The CDR3 spells CASSSGTAGANVLTF. The CDR3 DNA is TGTGCCAGTAGCTCGGGTACGGCTGGGGCCAACGTCCTGACTTTC. This chain uses TRBV19 with TRBJ2-6; D remains unclear. Trimming removed 6 bases at V and 2 bases at J, with 11 bases between. The CDR3 is 15 amino acids. CDR1 is LNHDA, CDR2 SQIVND, per germline (reference sequence).

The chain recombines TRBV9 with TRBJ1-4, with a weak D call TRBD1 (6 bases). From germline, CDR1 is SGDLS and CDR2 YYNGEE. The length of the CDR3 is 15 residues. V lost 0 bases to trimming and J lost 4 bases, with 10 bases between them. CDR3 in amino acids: CASSVGGGFNEKLFF. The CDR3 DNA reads TGTGCCAGCAGCGTAGGAGGGGGTTTTAATGAAAAACTGTTTTTT.

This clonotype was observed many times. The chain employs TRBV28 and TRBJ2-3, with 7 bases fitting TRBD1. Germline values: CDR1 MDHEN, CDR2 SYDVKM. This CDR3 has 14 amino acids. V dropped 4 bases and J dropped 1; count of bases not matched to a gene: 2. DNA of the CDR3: TGTGCCAGCAGTTCTGGACAGGGCACAGATACGCAGTATTTT. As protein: CASSSGQGTDTQYF.

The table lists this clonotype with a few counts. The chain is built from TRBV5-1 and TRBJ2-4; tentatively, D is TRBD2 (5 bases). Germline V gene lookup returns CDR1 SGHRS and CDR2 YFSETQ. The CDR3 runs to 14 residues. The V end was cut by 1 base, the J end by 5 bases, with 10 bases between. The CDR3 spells CASSLKGSQNIQYF. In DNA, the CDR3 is TGCGCCAGCAGCTTGAAAGGGAGCCAAAACATTCAGTACTTC.

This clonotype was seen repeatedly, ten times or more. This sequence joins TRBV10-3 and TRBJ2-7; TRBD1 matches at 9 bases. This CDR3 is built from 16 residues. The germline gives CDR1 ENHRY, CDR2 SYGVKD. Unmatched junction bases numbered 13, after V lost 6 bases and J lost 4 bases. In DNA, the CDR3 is TGTGCCATCAGGCACAATCCGGACAGGGGTCGTTACGAGCAGTACTTC. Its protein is CAIRHNPDRGRYEQYF.

CDR3 DNA: TGTGCCAGCAGTCCGGGACAGGGGTTCACCTACGAGCAGTACTTC. It encodes CASSPGQGFTYEQYF. This rearrangement joins TRBV25-1 to TRBJ2-7; TRBD1 matches 10 bases. Germline trimming cut 5 bases from V and 2 bases from J; bases unmatched to any gene: 6. The CDR3 sequence is 15 residues long. Germline V gene data show CDR1 as MGHDK and CDR2 as SYGVNS.

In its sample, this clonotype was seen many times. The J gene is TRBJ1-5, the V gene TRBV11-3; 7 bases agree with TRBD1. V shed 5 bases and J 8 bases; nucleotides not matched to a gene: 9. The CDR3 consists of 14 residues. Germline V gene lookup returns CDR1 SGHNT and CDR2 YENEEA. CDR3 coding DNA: TGTGCCAGCAGCCCAACAGGGGATAAGGAGCCCCAGCATTTT. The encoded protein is CASSPTGDKEPQHF.

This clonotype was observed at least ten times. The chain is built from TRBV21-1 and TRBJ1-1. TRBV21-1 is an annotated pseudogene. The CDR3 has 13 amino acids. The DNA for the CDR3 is TGTGCCCGCCGAAGTCCCAGGATCACTGAAGCTTTCTTT. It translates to CARRSPRITEAFF.

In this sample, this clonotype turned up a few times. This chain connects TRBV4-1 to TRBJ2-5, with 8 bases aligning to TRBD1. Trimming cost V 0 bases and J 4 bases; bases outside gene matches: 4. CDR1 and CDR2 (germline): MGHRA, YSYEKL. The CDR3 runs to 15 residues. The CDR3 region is CASSQEYRGRETQYF. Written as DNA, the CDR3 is TGCGCCAGCAGCCAAGAATACAGGGGGAGAGAGACCCAGTACTTC.